This entry describes one T cell receptor beta chain. The antigen it binds to is not known. One junction end disagrees with the germline gene, perhaps due to a read error. At one collaborating source in Seattle, patients were enrolled during active infection and were followed longitudinally through the course of disease. Collaborating institutions collected whole blood in K2EDTA tubes following their own protocols. Collaborator samples were shipped for TCRbeta analysis as frozen whole blood, isolated PBMCs, or DNA extracted from either sample type. The data were taken from a study of blood T cell repertoires in COVID-19 (dated by TCRdb to the early 2020s). For the wider study: Collaborator samples came from the United States, Italy and Spain and covered acute and convalescent phases of COVID-19. The material from the prospective study consisted of cDNA or gDNA derived from T cells, B-cell-depleted T cells, or PBMCs. The dataset comprised deeply sampled blood TCRbeta repertoires from subjects exposed to, actively infected with, or recovered from COVID-19. A freely available public database, intended as a resource for researchers studying the immune response to SARS-CoV-2, is where the repertoires were released. The samples were drawn from the first 160 participants of the ongoing ImmuneRACE study and from under 1,500 subjects provided by 6 global collaborators. Sample metadata almost always included a de-identified subject ID, COVID-19 status, age in years and sex. Where available, HLA class I and class II types were obtained from metadata supplied by the sample provider rather than from assay-based typing.

Summary of the overall study and its limitations: The amount of clinical and demographic metadata varied by source and participant and was provided uncurated.

The immunoSEQ Assay, a bias-controlled multiplex PCR, was used to amplify TCRbeta CDR3 regions from genomic DNA. Under the source paper's analysis protocol: Nucleated cell counts per sample were estimated from amplification of reference gene primers within the assay. Sequence reads were collapsed and filtered to measure the absolute abundance of every unique TCRbeta CDR3 rearrangement. For each sample, productive Simpson clonality was calculated as the square root of Simpson's diversity index over productive rearrangements. The table comes from immuneACCESS by way of TCRdb, which keeps in-frame sequences with V and J called. Part of the clones is missing from these tables; in studies checked, under half for an unresolved V gene and the rest for unknown reasons. The DNA was the basis for D and trimming; V, J and clone size are from that table. This sample comprises some 390,000 clones, about nine tenths of them detected only once. Jointly, the top ten make up roughly 1.5% of the sample.

The germline V gene (reference sequence) yields SSHAT for CDR1 and FNYEAQ for CDR2. The cysteine opens and the phenylalanine closes a CDR3 of 17 amino acids. The CDR3 DNA has 51 bases and is translated from base 1. The chain joins TRBV7-7 to TRBJ2-2, and 14 junctional nucleotides match TRBD2. Sequencing input: peripheral blood. The TCR sequence derives from a woman in her 40s with COVID-19, enrolled during active disease. In nucleotides, the sequence is TGTGCTAGCAGTTCCGGACTAGCGGGAGGACATACCGGGGAGCTGTTTTTT. It specifies CASSSGLAGGHTGELFF.